Listed below are T cell receptor beta chains from one sample, sequenced in a study of cytomegalovirus exposure and HLA in healthy donors. Data came from immunoSEQ multiplex PCR; TCRdb stores just in-frame clones and leaves some out. The table has over 90,000 clones, under 85% seen once. The sequencing input was PBMCs. These receptor sequences come from a man aged 50-59 years in good health and CMV-seropositive. Each CDR3 is given with its conserved first and last residue. The D gene is left open where the match is weak. Size is omitted from some rows. Given values are once, few, many or a class for expanded clones.

CDR3,DNA,J,V,size,D
CASTLQGNQPQHF,TGTGCCAGCACTTTACAGGGTAATCAGCCCCAGCATTTT,TRBJ1-5,TRBV6-5,-,-
CASSSYRAPSNTEAFF,TGTGCCAGTAGTTCCTACAGGGCCCCCTCGAACACTGAAGCTTTCTTT,TRBJ1-1,TRBV19,few,-
CASILGTGGADTQYF,TGTGCCAGCATCTTAGGGACAGGGGGCGCAGATACGCAGTATTTT,TRBJ2-3,TRBV2,-,TRBD1
CASSGDSYEQYF,TGTGCCAGCAGTGGGGACAGTTACGAGCAGTACTTC,TRBJ2-7,TRBV2,-,TRBD1
CASRSPGLAGGGLYF,TGTGCCAGCAGATCCCCCGGACTAGCGGGAGGTGGTCTGTACTTC,TRBJ2-7,TRBV11-2,-,TRBD2
CASSDTYAGWGKNIQYF,TGTGCCAGCAGCGATACCTATGCGGGCTGGGGCAAAAACATTCAGTACTTC,TRBJ2-4,TRBV7-6,-,-
CASSLDPSPQREGADTQYF,TGTGCCAGCAGCTTAGATCCTAGCCCCCAGCGGGAGGGTGCAGATACGCAGTATTTT,TRBJ2-3,TRBV11-2,-,TRBD2
CASSFERGLAETYEQYF,TGTGCCAGCAGCTTCGAAAGGGGACTAGCGGAAACCTACGAGCAGTACTTC,TRBJ2-7,TRBV5-4,-,TRBD2
CASSAFSGRAQETQYF,TGTGCCAGTAGTGCCTTTAGCGGGAGGGCCCAAGAGACCCAGTACTTC,TRBJ2-5,TRBV19,few,TRBD2
CSGIEVARGTDTQYF,TGCAGCGGCATTGAGGTGGCCAGGGGCACAGATACGCAGTATTTT,TRBJ2-3,TRBV29-1,-,-
CASSIRGEQFF,TGTGCCAGTAGTATTAGGGGTGAGCAGTTCTTC,TRBJ2-1,TRBV19,many,-
CASSTGLAGGPVEQFF,TGTGCCAGCAGCACGGGACTAGCGGGAGGGCCGGTTGAGCAGTTCTTC,TRBJ2-1,TRBV5-4,-,TRBD2
CASSGERNQPQHF,TGTGCCAGCAGTGGTGAGAGAAATCAGCCCCAGCATTTT,TRBJ1-5,TRBV6-4,-,-
CASSFRTGGLDTQYF,TGTGCCAGCAGCTTCCGGACAGGGGGCTTAGATACGCAGTATTTT,TRBJ2-3,TRBV5-4,few,TRBD1
CASSYSGGNTYNEQFF,TGTGCCAGCAGTTACTCGGGCGGGAATACGTACAATGAGCAGTTCTTC,TRBJ2-1,TRBV6-5,-,-
CASSDRRSLIPSSYNEQFF,TGTGCCAGCAGCGACAGGAGATCACTGATCCCCAGCTCCTACAATGAGCAGTTCTTC,TRBJ2-1,TRBV9,-,-
CASSLLAGEETQYF,TGCGCCAGCAGCTTGCTAGCGGGAGAGGAGACCCAGTACTTC,TRBJ2-5,TRBV5-1,few,TRBD2
CASSFNNPGEKLFF,TGCGCCAGCAGCTTCAACAACCCAGGGGAAAAACTGTTTTTT,TRBJ1-4,TRBV5-1,-,-
CATSRETGGRTGELFF,TGTGCCACCAGCAGAGAAACAGGGGGACGCACCGGGGAGCTGTTTTTT,TRBJ2-2,TRBV15,-,TRBD1
CASSGPGQTNSPLHF,TGTGCCAGCAGCGGACCGGGACAGACTAATTCACCCCTCCACTTT,TRBJ1-6,TRBV6-1,-,TRBD1
CAWSMGAQETQYF,TGTGCCTGGAGTATGGGGGCCCAAGAGACCCAGTACTTC,TRBJ2-5,TRBV30,-,-
CAWSFLAGVNEQFF,TGTGCCTGGAGTTTTCTAGCGGGAGTCAATGAGCAGTTCTTC,TRBJ2-1,TRBV30,-,TRBD2
CASGEEGRNTIYF,TGTGCCAGCGGTGAGGAGGGGCGAAACACCATATATTTT,TRBJ1-3,TRBV28,-,-
CASKTDSLASYNEQFF,TGTGCCAGTAAGACGGACAGTCTGGCTTCCTACAATGAGCAGTTCTTC,TRBJ2-1,TRBV19,-,-
CAISEEGDRIFLGYTF,TGTGCCATCAGTGAGGAGGGGGACAGAATATTCTTGGGCTACACCTTC,TRBJ1-2,TRBV10-3,-,TRBD1
CASKRRTGYGYTF,TGTGCCAGCAAAAGGCGGACAGGGTATGGCTACACCTTC,TRBJ1-2,TRBV6-4,few,TRBD1
CASSEEGQGSTEAFF,TGTGCCAGCAGTGAAGAGGGACAGGGGAGCACTGAAGCTTTCTTT,TRBJ1-1,TRBV6-1,-,TRBD1
CASSFRTGATNTEAFF,TGTGCCAGCAGTTTCCGGACAGGGGCCACGAACACTGAAGCTTTCTTT,TRBJ1-1,TRBV28,-,TRBD1
CASRTRTGGWETQYF,TGTGCCAGCAGGACCAGGACAGGGGGCTGGGAGACCCAGTACTTC,TRBJ2-5,TRBV2,-,TRBD1
CASSEGLAGIGEQFF,TGTGCCAGCAGTGAAGGACTAGCGGGAATAGGTGAGCAGTTCTTC,TRBJ2-1,TRBV2,-,TRBD2
CASSSNRGHHLYYEQYF,TGTGCCAGCAGTTCCAACCGGGGACACCACCTGTACTACGAGCAGTACTTC,TRBJ2-7,TRBV27,-,-
CASSEDGRGIETQYF,TGTGCCAGCAGTGAGGACGGGCGGGGGATAGAGACCCAGTACTTC,TRBJ2-5,TRBV6-1,-,TRBD2
CASSFRGGTTTLEQYF,TGTGCCAGCAGCTTCCGAGGGGGGACTACCACTCTCGAGCAGTACTTC,TRBJ2-7,TRBV9,-,-
CASSEAPGRETQYF,TGTGCCAGCAGTGAAGCCCCAGGGCGAGAGACCCAGTACTTC,TRBJ2-5,TRBV2,few,-
CASSSGTAYEQYF,TGTGCCAGCAGCTCCGGGACAGCCTACGAGCAGTACTTC,TRBJ2-7,TRBV5-6,-,TRBD1
CASSFWSFKQKAAYEQYF,TGTGCCAGCAGTTTTTGGAGTTTCAAGCAGAAGGCGGCATACGAGCAGTACTTC,TRBJ2-7,TRBV28,few,-
CAWTGGTDTQYF,TGTGCCTGGACAGGCGGCACAGATACGCAGTATTTT,TRBJ2-3,TRBV30,once,-
CASSQDGQSPYNEQFF,TGCGCCAGCAGCCAAGATGGGCAGTCTCCCTACAATGAGCAGTTCTTC,TRBJ2-1,TRBV4-3,-,-
CASSLFPPASGQETQYF,TGTGCCAGCAGCTTATTTCCCCCGGCTAGCGGCCAAGAGACCCAGTACTTC,TRBJ2-5,TRBV7-3,-,TRBD2
CANGPGSAEQYF,TGTGCCAACGGGCCCGGGAGTGCCGAGCAGTACTTC,TRBJ2-7,TRBV6-5,-,-
CASSLGGRGQGAYNEQFF,TGTGCCAGCAGCTTAGGGGGGAGGGGACAGGGGGCCTACAATGAGCAGTTCTTC,TRBJ2-1,TRBV7-9,few,TRBD1
CASSRGTDNEKLFF,TGTGCCAGCAGCCGAGGGACAGATAATGAAAAACTGTTTTTT,TRBJ1-4,TRBV28,-,TRBD1
CASNKREFNLNEQFF,TGTGCCAGCAACAAGCGGGAGTTTAACCTCAATGAGCAGTTCTTC,TRBJ2-1,TRBV28,-,TRBD2
CATSLGSGVYYEQYF,TGCGCCACCAGCCTTGGTAGCGGCGTTTACTACGAGCAGTACTTC,TRBJ2-7,TRBV10-2,-,-
CASTSRGRNTEAFF,TGTGCCAGCACCTCTCGAGGGCGTAACACTGAAGCTTTCTTT,TRBJ1-1,TRBV6-6,-,-
CASTTSGGQETQYF,TGTGCCAGCACCACTAGCGGAGGGCAAGAGACCCAGTACTTC,TRBJ2-5,TRBV28,-,TRBD2
CASSSDSREKLFF,TGTGCCAGCAGCTCGGACAGTAGGGAAAAACTGTTTTTT,TRBJ1-4,TRBV7-9,-,-
CASSLAGGPGEQYF,TGTGCCAGCAGTTTAGCGGGAGGGCCAGGCGAGCAGTACTTC,TRBJ2-7,TRBV28,once,TRBD2
CASSLSSGTQYF,TGTGCCAGCAGTTTAAGTTCAGGGACCCAGTACTTC,TRBJ2-5,TRBV28,-,-
CASSVELSSYNEQFF,TGTGCCAGCAGCGTAGAGCTGAGCTCCTACAATGAGCAGTTCTTC,TRBJ2-1,TRBV9,-,-